The T cell receptor (beta chain) described here comes from a study of human T cells and chemical hapten exposure. Study-wide points: Having alopecia, donors may respond immunologically unlike healthy people.

TCRdb itself ran the RACE reads through MiXCR, one entry per CDR3 protein. In the table there are around 130,000 distinct CDR3 sequences, approximately 12% of which are singletons. Time point specified: patch test 2, 6 weeks after DPC sensitization. Treatment indicated: therapeutic diphenylcyclopropenone sensitization with weekly scalp DPC. A note on this clonotype: Its antigen is as yet unknown.

Per the germline V gene, CDR1 is SGHTA and CDR2 is FQGNSA. Trimming removed 5 bases at V and 4 bases at J, with 11 bases between. The CDR3 runs to 13 residues. The chain is built from TRBV7-2 and TRBJ2-5; no firm D call. The sample consisted of whole blood, taken in connection with sensitization to the hapten diphenylcyclopropenone (DPC). This receptor was identified in a woman aged 45 to 65 with alopecia areata. Some clones in this sample may be carry-over from other donors' samples. As DNA, the CDR3 is TGTGCCAGCAGCCAGACGACCCTAGAGACCCAGTACTTC. Translating gives CASSQTTLETQYF. The variable domain in full, with the rest retrieved from reference TRBV7-2 and TRBJ2-5, is GAGVSQSPSNKVTEKGKDVELRCDPISGHTALYWYRQSLGQGLEFLIYFQGNSAPDKSGLPSDRFSAERTGGSVSTLTIQRTQQEDSAVYLCASSQTTLETQYFGPGTRLLVL.